These 4 T cell receptor beta chains originate from one sample sequenced in a study of PD-1 blockade in classical Hodgkin lymphoma. As for time point: cycle 4 day 1 (C4D1), after five to seven weeks of nivolumab. No patient escaped relapse after autologous stem cell transplantation, and brentuximab vedotin exposure varied. Magnetic negative selection was used to purify CD8+ T cells from thawed PBMCs. Only in-frame clones appear in the TCRdb table, and some are missing; sequencing was by immunoSEQ multiplex PCR. The sample records more than 9,500 clones, approximately 85% being singletons. Sequences were derived from CD8+ T cells from blood, sampled before the fourth cycle of nivolumab. The receptors shown here come from a human donor with classical Hodgkin lymphoma. The donor label of this sample is uncertain.

CDR3 amino acids: CASSGRSFYEQYF. The CDR3 coding sequence is TGTGCCAGCAGTGGACGGTCGTTCTACGAGCAGTACTTC. J is TRBJ2-7 and V is TRBV19, with no clear D. This CDR3 region has 13 residues. V was shortened by 9 bases and J by 3 bases, with 15 bases between the two germline ends. Germline V gives CDR1 LNHDA, CDR2 SQIVND (reference sequence).

The chain joins TRBV7-9 to TRBJ2-4; the D gene could be TRBD1 or TRBD2 (5 bases each). Trimming removed 0 bases from V and 7 bases from J, with 16 bases in between. Germline lookup yields CDR1 SEHNR and CDR2 FQNEAQ (reference sequence). The CDR3 length is 16 residues. CDR3 protein: CASSLAGDPRANIQYF. In DNA, the CDR3 is TGTGCCAGCAGCTTAGCGGGGGACCCTAGGGCGAACATTCAGTACTTC.

The chain has TRBV25-1 and TRBJ2-5; 11 bases map to TRBD2. Germline CDR1 is MGHDK and CDR2 is SYGVNS. The CDR3 loop spans 15 amino acids. V lost 2 bases, J lost 5 bases, and 4 bases stayed unmatched. Written as DNA, the CDR3 is TGTGCCAGCAGTGAACCGACTAGCGGGGCGGAGACCCAGTACTTC. It encodes CASSEPTSGAETQYF.

This chain links TRBV14 with TRBJ2-1, with 9 bases aligning to TRBD2. The CDR3 is 17 residues long. After removal of 1 base from V and 0 bases from J, the junction contained 4 bases not matched to a gene. The V gene's germline CDR1 is SGHDN and CDR2 FVKESK. CDR3 DNA: TGTGCCAGCAGCCAAGTGAGCGGGGGGAGCTCCTACAATGAGCAGTTCTTC. Amino acids: CASSQVSGGSSYNEQFF.